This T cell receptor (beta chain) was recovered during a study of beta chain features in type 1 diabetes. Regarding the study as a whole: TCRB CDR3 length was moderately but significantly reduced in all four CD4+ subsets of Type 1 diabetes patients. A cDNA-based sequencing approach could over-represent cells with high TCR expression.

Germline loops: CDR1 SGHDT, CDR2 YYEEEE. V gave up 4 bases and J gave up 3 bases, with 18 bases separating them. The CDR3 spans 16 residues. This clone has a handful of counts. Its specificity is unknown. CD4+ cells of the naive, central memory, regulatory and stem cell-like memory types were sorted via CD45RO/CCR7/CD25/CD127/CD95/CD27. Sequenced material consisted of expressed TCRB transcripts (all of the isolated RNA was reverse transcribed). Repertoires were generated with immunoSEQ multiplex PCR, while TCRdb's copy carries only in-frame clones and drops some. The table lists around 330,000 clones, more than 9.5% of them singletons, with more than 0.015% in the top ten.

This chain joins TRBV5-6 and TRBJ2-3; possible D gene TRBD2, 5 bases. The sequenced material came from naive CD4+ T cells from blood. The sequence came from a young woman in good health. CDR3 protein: CASSRRGVLGTDTQYF. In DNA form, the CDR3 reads TGTGCCAGCAGCAGAAGAGGAGTACTAGGGACAGATACGCAGTATTTT.